This T cell receptor beta chain was observed in a study of blood T cell repertoires in COVID-19. Study as a whole: The study drew acute and convalescent COVID-19 samples from the United States, Italy and Spain.

V lost 0 bases, J lost 0 bases, and 13 bases lay in between. The CDR3 covers 16 residues. Germline CDR1 is GTSNPN and CDR2 is SVGIG (reference sequence). Membership in each cohort depended on participant-reported clinical history. Sequenced by immunoSEQ multiplex PCR; TCRdb stores in-frame clones only, minus some. This table holds roughly 190,000 clones, roughly 90% found once. The chain links TRBV30 to TRBJ2-3; tentatively, D is TRBD2 (5 bases). The sample consisted of PBMCs or T cells enriched from blood (not recorded which). This receptor was taken from a woman aged 18-35 years who had recovered from COVID-19. CDR3 protein: CAWSVFSPGSTDTQYF. The CDR3 coding sequence is TGTGCCTGGAGTGTCTTTAGTCCGGGAAGCACAGATACGCAGTATTTT.